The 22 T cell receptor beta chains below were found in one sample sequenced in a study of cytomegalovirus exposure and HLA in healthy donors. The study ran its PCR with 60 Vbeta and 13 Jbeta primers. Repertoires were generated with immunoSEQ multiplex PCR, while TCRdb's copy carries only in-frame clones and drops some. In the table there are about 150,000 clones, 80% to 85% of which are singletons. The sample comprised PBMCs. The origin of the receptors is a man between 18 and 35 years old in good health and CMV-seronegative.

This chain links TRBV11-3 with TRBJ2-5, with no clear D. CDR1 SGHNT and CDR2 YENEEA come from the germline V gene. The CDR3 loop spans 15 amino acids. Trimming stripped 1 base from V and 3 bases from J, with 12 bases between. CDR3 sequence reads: CASSLGLSPKETQYF. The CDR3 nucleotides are TGTGCCAGCAGCTTAGGACTCTCCCCCAAAGAGACCCAGTACTTC.

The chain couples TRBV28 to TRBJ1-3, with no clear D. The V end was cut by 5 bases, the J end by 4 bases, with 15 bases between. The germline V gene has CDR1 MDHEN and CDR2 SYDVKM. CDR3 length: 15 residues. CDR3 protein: CASSLNAGGGNTIYF. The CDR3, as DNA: TGTGCCAGCAGTCTGAACGCCGGAGGAGGAAACACCATATATTTT.

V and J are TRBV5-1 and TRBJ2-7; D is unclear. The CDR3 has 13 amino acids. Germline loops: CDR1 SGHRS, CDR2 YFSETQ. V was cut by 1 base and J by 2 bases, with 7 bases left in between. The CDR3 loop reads CASSLNYPYEQYF. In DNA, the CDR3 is TGCGCCAGCAGCTTGAACTACCCCTACGAGCAGTACTTC.

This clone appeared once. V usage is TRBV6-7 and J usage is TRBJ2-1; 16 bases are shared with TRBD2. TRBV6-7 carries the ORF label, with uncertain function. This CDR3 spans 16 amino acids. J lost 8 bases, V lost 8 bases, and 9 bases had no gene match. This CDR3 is CASEPGLAGGWDEQFF. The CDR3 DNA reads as TGTGCCAGCGAACCGGGACTAGCGGGAGGGTGGGATGAGCAGTTCTTC.

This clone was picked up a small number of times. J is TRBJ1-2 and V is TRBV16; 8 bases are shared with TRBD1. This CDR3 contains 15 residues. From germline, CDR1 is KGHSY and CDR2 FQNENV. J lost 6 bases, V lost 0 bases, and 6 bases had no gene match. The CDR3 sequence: CASSQSAGGGNGYTF. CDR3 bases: TGTGCCAGCAGCCAATCGGCAGGGGGCGGAAATGGCTACACCTTC.

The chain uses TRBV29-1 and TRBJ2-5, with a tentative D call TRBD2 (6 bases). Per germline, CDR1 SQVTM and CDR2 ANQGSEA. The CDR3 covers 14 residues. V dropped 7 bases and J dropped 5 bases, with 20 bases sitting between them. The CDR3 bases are TGCAGCGCTCTAGAAGGCGCGGCGGGGGAGACCCAGTACTTC. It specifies CSALEGAAGETQYF.

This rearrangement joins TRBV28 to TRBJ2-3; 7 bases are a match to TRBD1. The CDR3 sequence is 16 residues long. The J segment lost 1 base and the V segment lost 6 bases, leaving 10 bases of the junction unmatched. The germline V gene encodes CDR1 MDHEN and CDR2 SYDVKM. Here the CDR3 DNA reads TGTGCCAGCAGCGAGGGACAGAAGCCTCGCACAGATACGCAGTATTTT. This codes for CASSEGQKPRTDTQYF.

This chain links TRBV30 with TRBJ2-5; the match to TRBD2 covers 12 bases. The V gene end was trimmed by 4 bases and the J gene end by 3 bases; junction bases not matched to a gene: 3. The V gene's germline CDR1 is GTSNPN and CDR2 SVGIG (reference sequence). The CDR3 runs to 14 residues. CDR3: CAWTASGGEETQYF. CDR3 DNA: TGTGCCTGGACGGCTAGCGGGGGGGAAGAGACCCAGTACTTC. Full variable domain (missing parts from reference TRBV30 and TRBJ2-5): SQTIHQWPATLVQPVGSPLSLECTVEGTSNPNLYWYRQAAGRGLQLLFYSVGIGQISSEVPQNLSASRPQDRQFILSSKKLLLSDSGFYLCAWTASGGEETQYFGPGTRLLVL.

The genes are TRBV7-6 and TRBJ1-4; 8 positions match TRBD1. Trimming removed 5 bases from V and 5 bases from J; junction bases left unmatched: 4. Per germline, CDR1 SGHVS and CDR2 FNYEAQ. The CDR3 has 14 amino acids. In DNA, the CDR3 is TGTGCCAGCAGCGAGGACAGGGACAATGAAAAACTGTTTTTT. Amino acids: CASSEDRDNEKLFF.

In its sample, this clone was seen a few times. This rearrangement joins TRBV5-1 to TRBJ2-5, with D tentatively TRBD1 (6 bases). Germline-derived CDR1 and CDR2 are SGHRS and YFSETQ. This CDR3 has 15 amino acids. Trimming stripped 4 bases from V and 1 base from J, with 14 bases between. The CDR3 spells CASSASGARQETQYF. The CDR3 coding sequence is TGCGCCAGCAGCGCATCAGGGGCCCGCCAAGAGACCCAGTACTTC.

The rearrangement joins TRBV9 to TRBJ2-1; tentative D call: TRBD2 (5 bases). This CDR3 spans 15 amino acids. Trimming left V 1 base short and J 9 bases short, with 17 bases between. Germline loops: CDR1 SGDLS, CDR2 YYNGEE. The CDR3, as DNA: TGTGCCAGCAGCGTACTCGGACTTAATGGCGCTGAGCAGTTCTTC. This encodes CASSVLGLNGAEQFF. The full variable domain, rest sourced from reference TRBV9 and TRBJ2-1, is DSGVTQTPKHLITATGQRVTLRCSPRSGDLSVYWYQQSLDQGLQFLIQYYNGEERAKGNILERFSAQQFPDLHSELNLSSLELGDSALYFCASSVLGLNGAEQFFGPGTRLTVL.

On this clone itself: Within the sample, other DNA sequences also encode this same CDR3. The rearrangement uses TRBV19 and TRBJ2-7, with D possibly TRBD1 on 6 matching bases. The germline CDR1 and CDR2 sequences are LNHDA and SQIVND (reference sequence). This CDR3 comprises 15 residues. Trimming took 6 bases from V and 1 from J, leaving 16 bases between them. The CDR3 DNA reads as TGTGCCAGTAGATCTCCCGGCACAGGGTCCTACGAGCAGTACTTC. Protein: CASRSPGTGSYEQYF.

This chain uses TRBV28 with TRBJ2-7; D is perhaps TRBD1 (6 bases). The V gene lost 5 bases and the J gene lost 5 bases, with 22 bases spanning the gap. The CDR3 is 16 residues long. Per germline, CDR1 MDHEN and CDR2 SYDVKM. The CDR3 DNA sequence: TGTGCCAGCAGTAATTCCGGGACAAGTCCTAAGGACGAGCAGTACTTC. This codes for CASSNSGTSPKDEQYF.

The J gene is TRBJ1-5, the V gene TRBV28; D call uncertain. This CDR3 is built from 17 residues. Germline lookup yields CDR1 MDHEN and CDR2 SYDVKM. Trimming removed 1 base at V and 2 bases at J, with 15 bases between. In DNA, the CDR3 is TGTGCCAGCAGTTTATCACCGGGATTCCTAGGCAATCAGCCCCAGCATTTT. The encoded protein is CASSLSPGFLGNQPQHF. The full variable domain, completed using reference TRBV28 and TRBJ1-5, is DVKVTQSSRYLVKRTGEKVFLECVQDMDHENMFWYRQDPGLGLRLIYFSYDVKMKEKGDIPEGYSVSREKKERFSLILESASTNQTSMYLCASSLSPGFLGNQPQHFGDGTRLSIL.

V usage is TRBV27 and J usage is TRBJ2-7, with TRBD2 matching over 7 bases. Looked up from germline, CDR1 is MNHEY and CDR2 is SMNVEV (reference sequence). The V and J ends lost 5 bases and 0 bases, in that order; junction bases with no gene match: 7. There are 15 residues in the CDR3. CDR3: CASSVGEGSSYEQYF. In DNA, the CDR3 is TGTGCCAGCAGTGTCGGGGAGGGGAGCTCCTACGAGCAGTACTTC.

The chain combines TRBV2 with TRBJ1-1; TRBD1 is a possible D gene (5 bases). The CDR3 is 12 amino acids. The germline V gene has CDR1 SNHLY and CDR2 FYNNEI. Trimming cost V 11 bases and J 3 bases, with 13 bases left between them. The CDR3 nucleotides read TGTGCCGGGGGGGTGAGCGACACTGAAGCTTTCTTT. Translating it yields CAGGVSDTEAFF.

CDR3 nucleotides: TGCGCCAGCAGCCAACTACAACCTGGCGGGAGGGCTTTGGAGACCCAGTACTTC. Translation: CASSQLQPGGRALETQYF. The chain uses TRBV4-3 and TRBJ2-5; 9 nucleotides match TRBD2. The CDR3 has 18 residues. Germline V lookup: CDR1 LGHNA, CDR2 YSLEER. The V gene end was trimmed by 2 bases and the J gene end by 5 bases; junction bases not matched to a gene: 15.

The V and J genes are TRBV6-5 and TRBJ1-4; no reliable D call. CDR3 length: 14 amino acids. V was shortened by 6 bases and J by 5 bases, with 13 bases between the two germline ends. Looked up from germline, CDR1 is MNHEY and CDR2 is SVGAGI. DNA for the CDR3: TGTGCCAGCAGACAAACGGGAGAGAATGAAAAACTGTTTTTT. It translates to CASRQTGENEKLFF.

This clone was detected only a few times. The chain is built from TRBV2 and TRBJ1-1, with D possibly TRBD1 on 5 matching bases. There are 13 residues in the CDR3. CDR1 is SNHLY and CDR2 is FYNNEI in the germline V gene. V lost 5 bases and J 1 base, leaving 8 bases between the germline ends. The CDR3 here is CASSWTTNTEAFF. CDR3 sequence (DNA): TGTGCCAGCAGTTGGACAACGAACACTGAAGCTTTCTTT.

CDR3: CASSPLTGLDTNEQFF. As DNA, the CDR3 is TGTGCCAGCAGCCCGCTTACGGGACTAGACACCAATGAGCAGTTCTTC. This rearrangement joins TRBV4-2 to TRBJ2-1; 8 nucleotides align to TRBD2. Germline V gene sequence: CDR1 LGHNA, CDR2 YNFKEQ. This CDR3 spans 16 amino acids. V lost 4 bases and J lost 6; bases outside the gene matches: 11.

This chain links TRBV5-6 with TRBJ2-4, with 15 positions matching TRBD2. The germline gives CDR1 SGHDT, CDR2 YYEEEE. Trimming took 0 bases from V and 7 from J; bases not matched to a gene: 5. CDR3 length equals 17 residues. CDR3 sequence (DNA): TGTGCCAGCAGCTTGGAGGGACTAGCGGGGGGTTTTAACATTCAGTACTTC. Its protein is CASSLEGLAGGFNIQYF. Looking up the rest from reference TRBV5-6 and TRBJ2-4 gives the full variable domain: DAGVTQSPTHLIKTRGQQVTLRCSPKSGHDTVSWYQQALGQGPQFIFQYYEEEERQRGNFPDRFSGHQFPNYSSELNVNALLLGDSALYLCASSLEGLAGGFNIQYFGAGTRLSVL.

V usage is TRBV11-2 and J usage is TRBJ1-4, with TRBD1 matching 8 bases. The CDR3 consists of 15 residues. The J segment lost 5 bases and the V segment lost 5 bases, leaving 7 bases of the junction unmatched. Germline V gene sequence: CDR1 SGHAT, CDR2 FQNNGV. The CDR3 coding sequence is TGTGCCAGCAGCCTCTGGGACAGGACCAATGAAAAACTGTTTTTT. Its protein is CASSLWDRTNEKLFF.